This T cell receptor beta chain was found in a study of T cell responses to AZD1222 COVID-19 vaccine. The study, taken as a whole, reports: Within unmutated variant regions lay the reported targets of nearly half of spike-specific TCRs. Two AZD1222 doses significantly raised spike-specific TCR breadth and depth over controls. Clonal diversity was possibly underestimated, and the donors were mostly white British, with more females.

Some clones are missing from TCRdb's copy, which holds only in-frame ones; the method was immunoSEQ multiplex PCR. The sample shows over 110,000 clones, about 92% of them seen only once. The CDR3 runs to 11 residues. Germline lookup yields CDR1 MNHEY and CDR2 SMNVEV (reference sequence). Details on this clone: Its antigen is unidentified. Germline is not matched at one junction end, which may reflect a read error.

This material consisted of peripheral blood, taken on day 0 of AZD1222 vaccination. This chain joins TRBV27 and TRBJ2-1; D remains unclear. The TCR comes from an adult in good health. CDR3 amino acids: CASSLSRVQVF. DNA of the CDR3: TGTGCCAGCAGTTTATCGAGAGTTCAGGTCTTC.